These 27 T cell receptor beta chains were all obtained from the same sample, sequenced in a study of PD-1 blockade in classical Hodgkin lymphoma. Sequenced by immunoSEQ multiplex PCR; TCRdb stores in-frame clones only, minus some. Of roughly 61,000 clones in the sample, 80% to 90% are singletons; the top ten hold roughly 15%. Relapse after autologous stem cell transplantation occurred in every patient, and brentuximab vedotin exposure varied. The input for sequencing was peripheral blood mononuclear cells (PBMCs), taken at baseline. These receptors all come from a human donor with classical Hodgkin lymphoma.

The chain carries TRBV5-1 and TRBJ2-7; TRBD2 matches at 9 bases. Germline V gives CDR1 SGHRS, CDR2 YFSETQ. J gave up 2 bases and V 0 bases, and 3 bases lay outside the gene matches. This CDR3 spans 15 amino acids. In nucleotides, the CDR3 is TGCGCCAGCAGCTTGGGGCCTAGCGGGGCCTACGAGCAGTACTTC. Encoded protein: CASSLGPSGAYEQYF.

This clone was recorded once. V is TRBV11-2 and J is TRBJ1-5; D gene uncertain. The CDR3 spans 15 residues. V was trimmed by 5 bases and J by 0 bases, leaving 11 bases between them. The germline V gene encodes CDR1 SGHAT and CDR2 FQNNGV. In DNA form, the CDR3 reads TGTGCCAGCAGCCGTGACCCGTATAGCAATCAGCCCCAGCATTTT. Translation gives CASSRDPYSNQPQHF. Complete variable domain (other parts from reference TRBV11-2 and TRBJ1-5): EAGVAQSPRYKIIEKRQSVAFWCNPISGHATLYWYQQILGQGPKLLIQFQNNGVVDDSQLPKDRFSAERLKGVDSTLKIQPAKLEDSAVYLCASSRDPYSNQPQHFGDGTRLSIL.

The CDR3 is CASSPALDRAGRAFF. CDR3 nucleotide sequence: TGTGCCAGCAGCCCAGCCCTGGATCGGGCAGGTCGCGCTTTCTTT. This chain joins TRBV7-6 and TRBJ1-1; D remains unclear. CDR1 and CDR2 from the germline V gene are SGHVS and FNYEAQ. The CDR3 is 15 amino acids. The germline V and J ends were trimmed by 5 bases and 11 bases, with 24 bases remaining between them.

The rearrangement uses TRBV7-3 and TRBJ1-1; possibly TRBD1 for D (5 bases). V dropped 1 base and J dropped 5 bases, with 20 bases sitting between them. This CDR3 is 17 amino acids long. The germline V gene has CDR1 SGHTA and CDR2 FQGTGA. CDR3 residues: CASSLNVAGGSGTEAFF. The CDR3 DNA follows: TGTGCCAGCAGCTTAAATGTTGCTGGGGGTTCGGGTACTGAAGCTTTCTTT. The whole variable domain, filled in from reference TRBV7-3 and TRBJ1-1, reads GAGVSQTPSNKVTEKGKYVELRCDPISGHTALYWYRQSLGQGPEFLIYFQGTGAADDSGLPNDRFFAVRPEGSVSTLKIQRTERGDSAVYLCASSLNVAGGSGTEAFFGQGTRLTVV.

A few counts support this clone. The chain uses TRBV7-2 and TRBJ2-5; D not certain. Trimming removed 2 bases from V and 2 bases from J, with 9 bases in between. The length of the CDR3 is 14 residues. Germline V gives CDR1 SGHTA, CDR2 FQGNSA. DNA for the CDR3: TGTGCCAGCAGCTTATTAGTCTCACAAGAGACCCAGTACTTC. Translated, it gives CASSLLVSQETQYF.

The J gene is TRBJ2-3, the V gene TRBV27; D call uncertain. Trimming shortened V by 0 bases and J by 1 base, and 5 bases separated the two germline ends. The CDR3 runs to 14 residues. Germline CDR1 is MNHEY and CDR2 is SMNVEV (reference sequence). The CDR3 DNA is TGTGCCAGCAGTTTATCACGGGGCACAGATACGCAGTATTTT. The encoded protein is CASSLSRGTDTQYF.

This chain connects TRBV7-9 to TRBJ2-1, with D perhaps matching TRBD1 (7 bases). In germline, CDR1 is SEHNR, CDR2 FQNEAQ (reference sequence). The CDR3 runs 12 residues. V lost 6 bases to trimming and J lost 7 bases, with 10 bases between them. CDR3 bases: TGTGCCAGCAGACAGGGGAGGAATGAGCAGTTCTTC. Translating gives CASRQGRNEQFF.

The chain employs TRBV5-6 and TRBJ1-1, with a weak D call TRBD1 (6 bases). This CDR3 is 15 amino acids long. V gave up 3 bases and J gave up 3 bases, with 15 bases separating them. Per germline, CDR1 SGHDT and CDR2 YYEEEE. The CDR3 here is CASSSVGGPDTEAFF. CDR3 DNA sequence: TGTGCCAGCAGCTCCGTCGGGGGGCCGGACACTGAAGCTTTCTTT. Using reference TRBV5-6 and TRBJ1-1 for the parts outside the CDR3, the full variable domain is DAGVTQSPTHLIKTRGQQVTLRCSPKSGHDTVSWYQQALGQGPQFIFQYYEEEERQRGNFPDRFSGHQFPNYSSELNVNALLLGDSALYLCASSSVGGPDTEAFFGQGTRLTVV.

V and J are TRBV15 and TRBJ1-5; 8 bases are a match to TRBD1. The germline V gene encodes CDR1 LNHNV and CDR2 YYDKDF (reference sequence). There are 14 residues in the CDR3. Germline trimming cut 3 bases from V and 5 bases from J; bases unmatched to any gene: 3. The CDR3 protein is CATSSRGPHQPQHF. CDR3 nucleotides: TGTGCCACCAGCAGCAGGGGGCCACATCAGCCCCAGCATTTT.

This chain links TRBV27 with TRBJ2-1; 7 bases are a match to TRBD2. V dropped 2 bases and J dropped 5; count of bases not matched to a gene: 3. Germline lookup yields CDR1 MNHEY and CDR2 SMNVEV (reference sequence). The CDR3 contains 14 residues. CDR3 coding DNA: TGTGCCAGCAGTTTAGTGGGGGGGGACAATGAGCAGTTCTTC. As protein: CASSLVGGDNEQFF.

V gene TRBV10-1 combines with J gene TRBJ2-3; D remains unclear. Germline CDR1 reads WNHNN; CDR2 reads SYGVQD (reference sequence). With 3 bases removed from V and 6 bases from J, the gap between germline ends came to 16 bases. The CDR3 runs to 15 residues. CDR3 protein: CASSDQDMTMDTQYF. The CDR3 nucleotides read TGCGCCAGCAGTGACCAAGACATGACCATGGATACGCAGTATTTT.

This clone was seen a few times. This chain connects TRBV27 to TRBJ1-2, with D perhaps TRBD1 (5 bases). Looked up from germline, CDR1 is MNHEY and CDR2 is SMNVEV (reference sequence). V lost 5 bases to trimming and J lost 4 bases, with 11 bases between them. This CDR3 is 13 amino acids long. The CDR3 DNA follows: TGTGCCAGCAGTCCAGGGTTCTCCTATGGCTACACCTTC. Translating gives CASSPGFSYGYTF.

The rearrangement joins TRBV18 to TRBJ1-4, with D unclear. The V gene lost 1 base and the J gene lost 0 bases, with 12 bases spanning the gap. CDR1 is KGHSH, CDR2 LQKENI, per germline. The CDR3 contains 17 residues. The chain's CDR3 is CASSPLSPGATNEKLFF. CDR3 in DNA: TGTGCCAGCTCACCACTCTCCCCTGGGGCAACTAATGAAAAACTGTTTTTT. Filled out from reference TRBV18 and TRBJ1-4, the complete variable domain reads NAGVMQNPRHLVRRRGQEARLRCSPMKGHSHVYWYRQLPEEGLKFMVYLQKENIIDESGMPKERFSAEFPKEGPSILRIQQVVRGDSAAYFCASSPLSPGATNEKLFFGSGTQLSVL.

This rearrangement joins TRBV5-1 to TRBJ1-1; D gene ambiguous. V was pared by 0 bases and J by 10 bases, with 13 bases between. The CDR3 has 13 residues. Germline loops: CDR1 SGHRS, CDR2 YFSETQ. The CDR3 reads CASSLAEGFGAFF. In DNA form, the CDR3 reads TGCGCCAGCAGCTTGGCCGAAGGCTTTGGAGCTTTCTTT.

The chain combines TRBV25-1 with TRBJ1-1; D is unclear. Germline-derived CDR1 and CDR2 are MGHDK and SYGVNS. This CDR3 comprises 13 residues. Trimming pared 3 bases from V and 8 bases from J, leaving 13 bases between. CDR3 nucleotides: TGTGCCAGCAGTGACAGGCCCCGTGGGGAAGCTTTCTTT. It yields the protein CASSDRPRGEAFF. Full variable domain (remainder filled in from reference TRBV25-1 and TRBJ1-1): EADIYQTPRYLVIGTGKKITLECSQTMGHDKMYWYQQDPGMELHLIHYSYGVNSTEKGDLSSESTVSRIRTEHFPLTLESARPSHTSQYLCASSDRPRGEAFFGQGTRLTVV.

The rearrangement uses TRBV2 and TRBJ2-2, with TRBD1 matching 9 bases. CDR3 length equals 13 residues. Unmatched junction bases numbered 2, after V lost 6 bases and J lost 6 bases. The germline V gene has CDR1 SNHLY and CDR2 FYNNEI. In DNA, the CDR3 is TGTGCCAGCAGACAGGGGGCTGCCGGGGAGCTGTTTTTT. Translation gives CASRQGAAGELFF.

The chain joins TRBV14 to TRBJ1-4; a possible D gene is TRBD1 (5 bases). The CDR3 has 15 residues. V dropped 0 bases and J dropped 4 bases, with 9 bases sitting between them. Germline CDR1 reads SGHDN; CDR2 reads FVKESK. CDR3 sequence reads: CASSQDRGVNEKLFF. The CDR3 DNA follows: TGTGCCAGCAGCCAAGACCGGGGGGTTAATGAAAAACTGTTTTTT.

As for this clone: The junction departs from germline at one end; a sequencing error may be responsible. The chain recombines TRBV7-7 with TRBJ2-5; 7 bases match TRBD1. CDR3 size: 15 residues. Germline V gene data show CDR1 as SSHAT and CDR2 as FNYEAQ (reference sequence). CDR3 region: CASSLFSTGKETQYF. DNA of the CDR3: TGTGCTAGCAGCTTATTTTCGACAGGGAAAGAGACCCAGTACTTC. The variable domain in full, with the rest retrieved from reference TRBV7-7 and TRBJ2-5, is GAGVSQSPRYKVTKRGQDVTLRCDPISSHATLYWYQQALGQGPEFLTYFNYEAQPDKSGLPSDRFSAERPEGSISTLTIQRTEQRDSAMYRCASSLFSTGKETQYFGPGTRLLVL.

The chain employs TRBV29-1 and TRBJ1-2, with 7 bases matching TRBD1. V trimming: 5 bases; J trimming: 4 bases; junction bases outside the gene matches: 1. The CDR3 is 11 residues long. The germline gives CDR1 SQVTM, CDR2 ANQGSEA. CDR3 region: CSVRQGYGYTF. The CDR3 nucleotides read TGCAGCGTTCGACAGGGCTATGGCTACACCTTC. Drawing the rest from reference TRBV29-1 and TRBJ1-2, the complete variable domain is SAVISQKPSRDICQRGTSLTIQCQVDSQVTMMFWYRQQPGQSLTLIATANQGSEATYESGFVIDKFPISRPNLTFSTLTVSNMSPEDSSIYLCSVRQGYGYTFGSGTRLTVV.

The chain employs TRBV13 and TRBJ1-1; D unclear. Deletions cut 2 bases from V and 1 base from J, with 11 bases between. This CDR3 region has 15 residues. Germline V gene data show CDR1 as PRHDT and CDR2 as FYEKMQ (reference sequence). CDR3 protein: CASSLSTGGNTEAFF. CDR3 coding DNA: TGTGCCAGCAGCTTATCGACCGGTGGGAACACTGAAGCTTTCTTT.

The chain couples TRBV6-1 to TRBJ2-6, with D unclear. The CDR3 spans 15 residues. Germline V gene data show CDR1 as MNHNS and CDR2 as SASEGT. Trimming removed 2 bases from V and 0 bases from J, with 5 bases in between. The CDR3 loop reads CASSERFSGANVLTF. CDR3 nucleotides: TGTGCCAGCAGTGAACGGTTCTCTGGGGCCAACGTCCTGACTTTC.

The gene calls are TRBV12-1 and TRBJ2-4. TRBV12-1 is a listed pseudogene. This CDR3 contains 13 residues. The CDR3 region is CASSRMGPHIQYF. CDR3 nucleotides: TGTGCCAGCAGCCGCATGGGACCCCACATTCAGTACTTC.

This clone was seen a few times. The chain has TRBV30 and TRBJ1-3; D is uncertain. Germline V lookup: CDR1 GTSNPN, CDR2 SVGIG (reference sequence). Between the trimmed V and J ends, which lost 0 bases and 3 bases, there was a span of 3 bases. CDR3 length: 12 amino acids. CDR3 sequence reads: CAWSVLGNTIYF. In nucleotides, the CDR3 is TGTGCCTGGAGTGTACTTGGAAACACCATATATTTT.

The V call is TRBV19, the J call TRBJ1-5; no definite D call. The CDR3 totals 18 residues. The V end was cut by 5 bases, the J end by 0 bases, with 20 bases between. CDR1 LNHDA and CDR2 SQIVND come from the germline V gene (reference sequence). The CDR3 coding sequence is TGTGCCAGTAGTCCCTGGACGGAATTAATATATAGCAATCAGCCCCAGCATTTT. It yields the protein CASSPWTELIYSNQPQHF. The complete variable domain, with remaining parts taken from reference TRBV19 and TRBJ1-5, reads DGGITQSPKYLFRKEGQNVTLSCEQNLNHDAMYWYRQDPGQGLRLIYYSQIVNDFQKGDIAEGYSVSREKKESFPLTVTSAQKNPTAFYLCASSPWTELIYSNQPQHFGDGTRLSIL.

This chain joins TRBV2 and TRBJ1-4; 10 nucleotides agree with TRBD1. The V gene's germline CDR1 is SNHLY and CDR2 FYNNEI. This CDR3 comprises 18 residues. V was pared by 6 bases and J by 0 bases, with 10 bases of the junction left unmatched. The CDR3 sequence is CASRVDRGRGATNEKLFF. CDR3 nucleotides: TGTGCCAGCAGGGTCGACAGGGGGCGTGGGGCAACTAATGAAAAACTGTTTTTT.

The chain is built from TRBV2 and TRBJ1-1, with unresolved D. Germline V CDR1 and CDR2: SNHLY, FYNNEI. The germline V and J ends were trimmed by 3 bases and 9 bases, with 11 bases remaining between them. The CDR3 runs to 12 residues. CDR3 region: CASSEGRLKAFF. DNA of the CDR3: TGTGCCAGCAGTGAGGGCAGACTGAAAGCTTTCTTT.

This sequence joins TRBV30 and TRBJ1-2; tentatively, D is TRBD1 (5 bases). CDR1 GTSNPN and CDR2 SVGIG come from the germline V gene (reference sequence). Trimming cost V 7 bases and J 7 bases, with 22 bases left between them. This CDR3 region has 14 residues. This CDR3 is CASTDRGLRGGYTF. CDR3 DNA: TGTGCCTCCACCGATAGGGGACTGAGGGGTGGCTACACCTTC.